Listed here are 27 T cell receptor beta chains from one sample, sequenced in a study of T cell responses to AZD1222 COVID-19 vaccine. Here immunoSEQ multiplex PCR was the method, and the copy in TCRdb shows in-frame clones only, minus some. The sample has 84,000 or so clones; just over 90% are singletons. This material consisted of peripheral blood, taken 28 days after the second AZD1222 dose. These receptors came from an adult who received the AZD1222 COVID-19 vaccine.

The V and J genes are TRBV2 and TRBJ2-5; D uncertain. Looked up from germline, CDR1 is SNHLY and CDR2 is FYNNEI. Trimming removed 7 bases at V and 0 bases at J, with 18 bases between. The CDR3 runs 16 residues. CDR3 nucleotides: TGTGCCAGCACCAACTCGATGGCAGCTAACCAAGAGACCCAGTACTTC. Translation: CASTNSMAANQETQYF.

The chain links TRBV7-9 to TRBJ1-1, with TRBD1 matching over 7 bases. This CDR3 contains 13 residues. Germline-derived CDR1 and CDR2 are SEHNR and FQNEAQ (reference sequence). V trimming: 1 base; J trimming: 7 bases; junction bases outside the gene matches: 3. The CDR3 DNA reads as TGTGCCAGCAGCTTAGGGACAGGAGTTGAAGCTTTCTTT. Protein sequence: CASSLGTGVEAFF. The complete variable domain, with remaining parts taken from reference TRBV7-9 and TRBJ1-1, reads DTGVSQNPRHKITKRGQNVTFRCDPISEHNRLYWYRQTLGQGPEFLTYFQNEAQLEKSRLLSDRFSAERPKGSFSTLEIQRTEQGDSAMYLCASSLGTGVEAFFGQGTRLTVV.

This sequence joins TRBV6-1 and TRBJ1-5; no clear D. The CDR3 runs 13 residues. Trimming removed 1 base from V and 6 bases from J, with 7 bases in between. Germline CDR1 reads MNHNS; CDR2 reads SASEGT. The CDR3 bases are TGTGCCAGCAGTGAAGGAAGCGGTCAGCCCCAGCATTTT. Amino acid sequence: CASSEGSGQPQHF.

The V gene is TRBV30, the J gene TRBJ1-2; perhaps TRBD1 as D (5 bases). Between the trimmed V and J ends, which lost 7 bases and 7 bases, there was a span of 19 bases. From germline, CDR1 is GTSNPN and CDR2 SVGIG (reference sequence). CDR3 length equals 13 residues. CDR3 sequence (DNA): TGTGCCTCGGATGTAGGCCAGGGCTCTGGCTACACCTTC. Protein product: CASDVGQGSGYTF.

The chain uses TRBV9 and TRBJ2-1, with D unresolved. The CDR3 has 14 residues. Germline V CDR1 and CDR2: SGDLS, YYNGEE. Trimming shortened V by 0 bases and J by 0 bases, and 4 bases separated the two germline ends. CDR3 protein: CASSVGHSYNEQFF. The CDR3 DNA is TGTGCCAGCAGCGTAGGACACTCCTACAATGAGCAGTTCTTC.

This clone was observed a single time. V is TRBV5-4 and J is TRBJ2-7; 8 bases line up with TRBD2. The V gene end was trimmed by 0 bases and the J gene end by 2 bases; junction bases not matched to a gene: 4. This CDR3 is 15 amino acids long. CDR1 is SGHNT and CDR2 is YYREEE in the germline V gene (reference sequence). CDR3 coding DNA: TGTGCCAGCAGCTTGGACTCCGGGGGGGCCTACGAGCAGTACTTC. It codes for CASSLDSGGAYEQYF.

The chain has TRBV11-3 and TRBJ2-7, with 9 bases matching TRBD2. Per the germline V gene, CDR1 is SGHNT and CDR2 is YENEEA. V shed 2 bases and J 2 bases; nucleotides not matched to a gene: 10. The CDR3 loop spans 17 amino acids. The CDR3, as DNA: TGTGCCAGCAGCTTATTCACCCGACTAGCGGACCCCTACGAGCAGTACTTC. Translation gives CASSLFTRLADPYEQYF.

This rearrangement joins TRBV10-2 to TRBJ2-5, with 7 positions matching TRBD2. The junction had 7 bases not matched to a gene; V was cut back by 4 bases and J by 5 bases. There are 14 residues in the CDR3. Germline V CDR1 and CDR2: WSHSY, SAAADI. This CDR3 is CASSVWRERETQYF. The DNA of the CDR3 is TGCGCCAGCAGTGTATGGCGGGAGAGGGAGACCCAGTACTTC.

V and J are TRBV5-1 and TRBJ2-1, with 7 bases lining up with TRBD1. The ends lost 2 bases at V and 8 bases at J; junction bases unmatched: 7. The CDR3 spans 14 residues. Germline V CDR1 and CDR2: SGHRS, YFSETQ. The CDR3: CASSLVTGVDEQFF. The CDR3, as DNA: TGCGCCAGCAGCTTAGTCACAGGGGTTGATGAGCAGTTCTTC.

The CDR3: CASSSTTVTDTQYF. For the CDR3, the DNA is TGTGCCAGCAGCTCAACGACAGTAACAGATACGCAGTATTTT. This sequence joins TRBV7-9 and TRBJ2-3; D might be TRBD1 (5 bases). Germline CDR1 and CDR2: SEHNR and FQNEAQ (reference sequence). V lost 4 bases and J lost 3, with 11 bases in between. The CDR3 spans 14 residues.

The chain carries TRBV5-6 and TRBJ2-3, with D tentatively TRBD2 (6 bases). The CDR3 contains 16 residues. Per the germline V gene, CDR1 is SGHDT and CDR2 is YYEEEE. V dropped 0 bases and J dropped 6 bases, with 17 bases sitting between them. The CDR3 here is CASSLVSGTEIDTQYF. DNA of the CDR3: TGTGCCAGCAGCTTGGTGTCAGGGACTGAGATTGATACGCAGTATTTT.

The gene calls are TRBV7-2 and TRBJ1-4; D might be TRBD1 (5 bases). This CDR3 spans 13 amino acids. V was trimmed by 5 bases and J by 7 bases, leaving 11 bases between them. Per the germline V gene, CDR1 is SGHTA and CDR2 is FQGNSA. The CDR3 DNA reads TGTGCCAGCAGCCCACATGGGACTGAAAAACTGTTTTTT. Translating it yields CASSPHGTEKLFF.

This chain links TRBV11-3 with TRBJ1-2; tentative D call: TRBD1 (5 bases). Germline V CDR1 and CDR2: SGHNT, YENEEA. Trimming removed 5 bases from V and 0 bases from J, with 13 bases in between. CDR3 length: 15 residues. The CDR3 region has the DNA TGTGCCAGCAGCCCAGGAGGGGAAGCTAACTATGGCTACACCTTC. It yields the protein CASSPGGEANYGYTF.

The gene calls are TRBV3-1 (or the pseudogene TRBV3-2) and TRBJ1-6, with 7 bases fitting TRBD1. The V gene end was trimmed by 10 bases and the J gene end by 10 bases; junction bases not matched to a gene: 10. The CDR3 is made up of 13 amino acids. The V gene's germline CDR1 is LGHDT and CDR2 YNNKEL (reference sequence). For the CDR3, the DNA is TGTGCCACCAACAGGGGTGGGAGCTCACCCCTCCACTTT. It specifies CATNRGGSSPLHF.

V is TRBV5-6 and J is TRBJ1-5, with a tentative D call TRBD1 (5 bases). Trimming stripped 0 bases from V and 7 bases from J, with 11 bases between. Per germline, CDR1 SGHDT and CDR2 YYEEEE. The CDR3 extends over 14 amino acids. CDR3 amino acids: CASSLGQSFQPQHF. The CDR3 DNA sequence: TGTGCCAGCAGCTTGGGACAGAGTTTCCAGCCCCAGCATTTT.

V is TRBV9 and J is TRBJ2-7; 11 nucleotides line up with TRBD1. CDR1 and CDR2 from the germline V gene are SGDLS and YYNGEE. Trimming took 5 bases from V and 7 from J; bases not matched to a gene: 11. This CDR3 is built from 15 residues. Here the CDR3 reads CASSRTGQGAEEQYF. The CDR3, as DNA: TGTGCCAGCAGTCGAACCGGACAGGGGGCTGAAGAGCAGTACTTC.

CDR3 region: CASSSPLRGEDEKLFF. CDR3 coding DNA: TGTGCCAGCAGCTCCCCCCTCAGGGGCGAGGATGAAAAACTGTTTTTT. The V and J genes are TRBV7-2 and TRBJ1-4; maybe TRBD1 (6 bases). This CDR3 spans 16 amino acids. Germline V gene data show CDR1 as SGHTA and CDR2 as FQGNSA. Trimming shortened V by 4 bases and J by 6 bases, and 18 bases separated the two germline ends.

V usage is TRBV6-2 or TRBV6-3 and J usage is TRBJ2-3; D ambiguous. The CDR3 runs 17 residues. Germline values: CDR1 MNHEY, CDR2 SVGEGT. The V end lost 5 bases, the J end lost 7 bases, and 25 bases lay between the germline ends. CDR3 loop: CASSTPPVFQFDYTQYF. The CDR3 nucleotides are TGTGCCAGCAGTACCCCACCGGTGTTTCAATTTGACTATACGCAGTATTTT.

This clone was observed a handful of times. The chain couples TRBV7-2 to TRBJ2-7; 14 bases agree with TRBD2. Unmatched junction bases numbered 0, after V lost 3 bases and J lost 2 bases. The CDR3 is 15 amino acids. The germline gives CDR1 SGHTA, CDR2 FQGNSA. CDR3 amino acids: CASSLTSGRAYEQYF. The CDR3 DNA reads TGTGCCAGCAGCTTGACTAGCGGGAGGGCCTACGAGCAGTACTTC. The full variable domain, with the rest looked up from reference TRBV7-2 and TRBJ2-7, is GAGVSQSPSNKVTEKGKDVELRCDPISGHTALYWYRQSLGQGLEFLIYFQGNSAPDKSGLPSDRFSAERTGGSVSTLTIQRTQQEDSAVYLCASSLTSGRAYEQYFGPGTRLTVT.

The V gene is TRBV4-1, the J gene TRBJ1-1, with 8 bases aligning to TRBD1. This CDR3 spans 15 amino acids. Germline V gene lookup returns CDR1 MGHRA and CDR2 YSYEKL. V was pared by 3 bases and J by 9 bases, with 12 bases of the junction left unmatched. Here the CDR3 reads CASSHKQGEVGQAFF. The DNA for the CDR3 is TGCGCCAGCAGCCATAAACAGGGGGAGGTGGGGCAAGCTTTCTTT.

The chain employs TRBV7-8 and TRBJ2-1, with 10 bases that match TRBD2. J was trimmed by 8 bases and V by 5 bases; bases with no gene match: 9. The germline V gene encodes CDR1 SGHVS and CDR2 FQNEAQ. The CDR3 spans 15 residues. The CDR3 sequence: CASSPSGRARHEQFF. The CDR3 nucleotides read TGTGCCAGCAGCCCGAGCGGGAGGGCCAGGCATGAGCAGTTCTTC. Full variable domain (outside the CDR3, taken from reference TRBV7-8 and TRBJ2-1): GAGVSQSPRYKVAKRGQDVALRCDPISGHVSLFWYQQALGQGPEFLTYFQNEAQLDKSGLPSDRFFAERPEGSVSTLKIQRTQQEDSAVYLCASSPSGRARHEQFFGPGTRLTVL.

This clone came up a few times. CDR3 DNA: TGTGCCAGTAGTATAGGTCGGCAGGGGACCGGAAACACCATATATTTT. This codes for CASSIGRQGTGNTIYF. The chain carries TRBV19 and TRBJ1-3; D might be TRBD1 (6 bases). V was clipped by 1 base and J by 4 bases, with 14 bases between them. The CDR3 is made up of 16 amino acids. From germline, CDR1 is LNHDA and CDR2 SQIVND (reference sequence).

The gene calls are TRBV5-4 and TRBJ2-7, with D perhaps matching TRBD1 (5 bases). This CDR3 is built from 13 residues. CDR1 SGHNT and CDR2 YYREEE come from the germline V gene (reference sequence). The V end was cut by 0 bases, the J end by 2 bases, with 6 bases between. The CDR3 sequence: CASSLEGAYEQYF. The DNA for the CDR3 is TGTGCCAGCAGCTTGGAAGGGGCCTACGAGCAGTACTTC.

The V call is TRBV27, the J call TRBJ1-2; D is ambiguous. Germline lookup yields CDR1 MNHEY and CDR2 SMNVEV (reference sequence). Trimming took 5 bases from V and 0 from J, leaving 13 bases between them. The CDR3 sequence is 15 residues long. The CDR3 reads CASSRRGSTNYGYTF. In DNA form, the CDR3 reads TGTGCCAGCAGTCGCCGAGGCAGCACTAACTATGGCTACACCTTC.

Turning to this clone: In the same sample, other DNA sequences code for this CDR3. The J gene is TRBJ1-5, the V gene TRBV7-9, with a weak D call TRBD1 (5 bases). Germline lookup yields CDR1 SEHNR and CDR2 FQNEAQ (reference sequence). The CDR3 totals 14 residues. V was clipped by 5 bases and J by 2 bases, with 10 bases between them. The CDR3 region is CASSPGGGNQPQHF. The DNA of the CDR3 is TGTGCCAGCAGCCCTGGGGGGGGCAATCAGCCCCAGCATTTT.

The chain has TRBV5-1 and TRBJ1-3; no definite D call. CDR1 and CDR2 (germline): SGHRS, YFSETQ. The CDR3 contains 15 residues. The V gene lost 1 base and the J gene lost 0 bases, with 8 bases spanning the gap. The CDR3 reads CASSLQPSSGNTIYF. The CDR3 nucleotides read TGCGCCAGCAGCTTGCAGCCTTCCTCTGGAAACACCATATATTTT.

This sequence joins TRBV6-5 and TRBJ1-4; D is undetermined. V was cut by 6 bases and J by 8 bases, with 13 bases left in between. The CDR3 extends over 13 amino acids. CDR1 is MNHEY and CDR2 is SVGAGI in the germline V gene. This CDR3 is CASSPYTGEKLFF. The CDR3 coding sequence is TGTGCCAGCAGCCCCTACACGGGCGAAAAACTGTTTTTT.